A single sample gave rise to the 28 T cell receptor beta chains below, sequenced in a study of blood T cell repertoires in COVID-19. The repertoire was sequenced with immunoSEQ multiplex PCR; TCRdb's copy has only in-frame clones and lacks some. This table has about 220,000 clones, roughly four fifths appearing once. Specimen: PBMCs or T cells enriched from blood (not recorded which). The receptor source for this set is an older woman who had recovered from COVID-19.

This rearrangement joins TRBV7-9 to TRBJ1-1; the D gene is possibly TRBD1 (6 bases). Germline V gene data show CDR1 as SEHNR and CDR2 as FQNEAQ (reference sequence). V lost 5 bases, J lost 6 bases, and 10 bases lay in between. The length of the CDR3 is 12 residues. The CDR3 DNA follows: TGTGCCAGCAGCCGGGACATCGCTGAAGCTTTCTTT. Protein sequence: CASSRDIAEAFF. Full variable domain (missing parts from reference TRBV7-9 and TRBJ1-1): DTGVSQNPRHKITKRGQNVTFRCDPISEHNRLYWYRQTLGQGPEFLTYFQNEAQLEKSRLLSDRFSAERPKGSFSTLEIQRTEQGDSAMYLCASSRDIAEAFFGQGTRLTVV.

The chain links TRBV21-1 to TRBJ1-4; no DNA check was done on the table's D call, TRBD1. TRBV21-1 is given as a pseudogene. The CDR3 contains 17 residues. CDR3 protein: CASSKVCNRGTNEKLFF. The CDR3 coding sequence is TGTGCCAGCAGCAAAGTATGTAACAGGGGCACTAATGAAAAACTGTTTTTT.

The V gene is TRBV19, the J gene TRBJ2-3; 7 bases match TRBD1. Germline V gives CDR1 LNHDA, CDR2 SQIVND (reference sequence). The J segment lost 5 bases and the V segment lost 4 bases, leaving 6 bases of the junction unmatched. The CDR3 totals 14 residues. This chain's CDR3 is CASSTTGTGDTQYF. CDR3 nucleotides: TGTGCCAGTAGTACGACAGGGACCGGAGATACGCAGTATTTT.

The chain employs TRBV7-9 and TRBJ1-1; possible D gene TRBD1, 5 bases. V lost 4 bases and J 5 bases, leaving 14 bases between the germline ends. The CDR3 runs 14 residues. Germline V gives CDR1 SEHNR, CDR2 FQNEAQ (reference sequence). In DNA form, the CDR3 reads TGTGCCAGCAGCTGGGGGGGAACGGGGACTGAAGCTTTCTTT. Translated, it gives CASSWGGTGTEAFF.

Written as DNA, the CDR3 is TGCGCCAGCAGCTATGCGCGGGAGGGGTACGAGCAGTACTTC. This sequence encodes CASSYAREGYEQYF. V usage is TRBV5-1 and J usage is TRBJ2-7, with TRBD2 matching 9 bases. Germline V lookup: CDR1 SGHRS, CDR2 YFSETQ. This CDR3 contains 14 residues. Trimming at V came to 3 bases and at J to 4 bases, leaving 5 bases not matched to a gene.

The chain has TRBV11-3 and TRBJ2-3, with 9 bases identical to TRBD1. CDR1 is SGHNT, CDR2 YENEEA, per germline. V lost 4 bases, J lost 4 bases, and 6 bases stayed unmatched. This CDR3 has 15 residues. Written as DNA, the CDR3 is TGTGCCAGCAGCTCAGGGGGACAGGGACCAGATACGCAGTATTTT. Its protein product is CASSSGGQGPDTQYF.

Only a few counts were recorded for this clone. The chain carries TRBV2 and TRBJ1-1, with 7 bases aligning to TRBD1. V lost 4 bases and J lost 5; bases outside the gene matches: 7. This CDR3 is 14 amino acids long. CDR1 SNHLY and CDR2 FYNNEI come from the germline V gene. CDR3 nucleotide sequence: TGTGCCAGCAGTGTTAGGGGGCAGCGGACTGAAGCTTTCTTT. The encoded protein is CASSVRGQRTEAFF.

The chain is built from TRBV29-1 and TRBJ2-3, with 7 bases identical to TRBD1. The V gene's germline CDR1 is SQVTM and CDR2 ANQGSEA. The CDR3 is made up of 14 amino acids. With V trimmed by 7 bases and J by 7 bases, 14 bases remained unmatched. This CDR3 reads CSAAGQGDSNTQYF. Written as DNA, the CDR3 is TGCAGCGCCGCCGGGCAGGGGGATTCGAATACGCAGTATTTT.

The chain uses TRBV4-1 and TRBJ1-2; D may be TRBD1 (6 bases). This CDR3 is built from 16 residues. Germline V gene data show CDR1 as MGHRA and CDR2 as YSYEKL. V was shortened by 0 bases and J by 2 bases, with 13 bases between the two germline ends. CDR3 sequence: CASSQDALGGNYGYTF. The CDR3, as DNA: TGCGCCAGCAGCCAAGACGCGCTAGGGGGAAACTATGGCTACACCTTC.

The chain carries TRBV27 and TRBJ1-6, with 7 bases lining up with TRBD1. The germline CDR1 and CDR2 sequences are MNHEY and SMNVEV (reference sequence). V shed 4 bases, J shed 7 bases, and the junction held 13 bases outside the gene matches. This CDR3 contains 17 residues. For the CDR3, the DNA is TGTGCCAGCAGTTATTCTCCACTACAGGGGAGAAATTCACCCCTCCACTTT. It codes for CASSYSPLQGRNSPLHF.

The chain carries TRBV9 and TRBJ1-4, with TRBD1 matching 9 bases. The V and J ends lost 1 base and 6 bases, in that order; junction bases with no gene match: 4. This CDR3 is built from 15 residues. The germline V gene encodes CDR1 SGDLS and CDR2 YYNGEE. CDR3 residues: CASSVHGTGYEKLFF. Written as DNA, the CDR3 is TGTGCCAGCAGCGTACACGGGACAGGGTATGAAAAACTGTTTTTT. Variable domain in full (rest from reference TRBV9 and TRBJ1-4): DSGVTQTPKHLITATGQRVTLRCSPRSGDLSVYWYQQSLDQGLQFLIQYYNGEERAKGNILERFSAQQFPDLHSELNLSSLELGDSALYFCASSVHGTGYEKLFFGSGTQLSVL.

This chain joins TRBV6-6 and TRBJ1-6; no clear D gene. CDR1 and CDR2 (germline): MNHNY, SVGAGI (reference sequence). V dropped 0 bases and J dropped 9 bases, with 6 bases sitting between them. The CDR3 consists of 13 residues. The DNA for the CDR3 is TGTGCCAGCAGTTACTCCCCCCTTTCACCCCTCCACTTT. Its translation: CASSYSPLSPLHF.

The chain combines TRBV19 with TRBJ2-3; 10 nucleotides agree with TRBD1. Germline V lookup: CDR1 LNHDA, CDR2 SQIVND (reference sequence). V lost 6 bases to trimming and J lost 4 bases; unmatched junction nucleotides: 4. This CDR3 has 14 residues. This chain's CDR3 is CASSRDRGSDTQYF. DNA of the CDR3: TGTGCCAGTAGCCGGGACAGGGGTTCAGATACGCAGTATTTT.

The chain couples TRBV19 to TRBJ1-1; 7 nucleotides agree with TRBD1. CDR1 is LNHDA, CDR2 SQIVND, per germline (reference sequence). V gave up 5 bases and J gave up 4 bases; unmatched junction bases: 4. CDR3 length equals 13 residues. Written as DNA, the CDR3 is TGTGCCAGTAGTCAACAGGGGTTCACTGAAGCTTTCTTT. Translated, it gives CASSQQGFTEAFF.

The V call is TRBV7-8, the J call TRBJ1-2; tentatively, D is TRBD1 (6 bases). The V end lost 5 bases, the J end lost 6 bases, and 10 bases lay between the germline ends. Germline V gene sequence: CDR1 SGHVS, CDR2 FQNEAQ. The CDR3 consists of 12 residues. CDR3 region: CASSDYRDGYTF. As DNA, the CDR3 is TGTGCCAGCAGCGATTACAGGGATGGCTACACCTTC.

This clone was counted once. As DNA, the CDR3 is TGCGCCAGCAGCCAAGATGCTGGGCCCTATGGCTACACCTTC. It is translated as CASSQDAGPYGYTF. The chain couples TRBV4-1 to TRBJ1-2; D ambiguous. Trimming pared 0 bases from V and 4 bases from J, leaving 9 bases between. CDR1 is MGHRA and CDR2 is YSYEKL in the germline V gene. The CDR3 totals 14 residues.

This clone has only one observation. The chain carries TRBV30 and TRBJ1-2; no firm D call. Germline V gene data show CDR1 as GTSNPN and CDR2 as SVGIG (reference sequence). The CDR3 has 13 amino acids. Trimming stripped 0 bases from V and 6 bases from J, with 11 bases between. The CDR3 DNA reads TGTGCCTGGAGTGTACAATGGAGTGATGGCTACACCTTC. It encodes CAWSVQWSDGYTF.

The V gene is TRBV9, the J gene TRBJ2-7; 7 nucleotides match TRBD1. The CDR3 covers 15 residues. V was pared by 3 bases and J by 3 bases, with 9 bases of the junction left unmatched. Germline lookup yields CDR1 SGDLS and CDR2 YYNGEE. The CDR3 sequence: CASSADQGEFYEQYF. The DNA of the CDR3 is TGTGCCAGCAGCGCAGACCAGGGGGAGTTCTACGAGCAGTACTTC. The full variable domain, rest sourced from reference TRBV9 and TRBJ2-7, is DSGVTQTPKHLITATGQRVTLRCSPRSGDLSVYWYQQSLDQGLQFLIQYYNGEERAKGNILERFSAQQFPDLHSELNLSSLELGDSALYFCASSADQGEFYEQYFGPGTRLTVT.

The genes are TRBV5-1 and TRBJ2-2, with TRBD2 matching over 14 bases. CDR1 is SGHRS, CDR2 YFSETQ, per germline. The length of the CDR3 is 21 residues. V gave up 4 bases and J gave up 2 bases; unmatched junction bases: 16. CDR3 sequence reads: CASSPGTSGSRVNTNTGELFF. The CDR3 DNA reads as TGCGCCAGCAGCCCGGGGACTAGCGGGAGCCGAGTCAATACTAACACCGGGGAGCTGTTTTTT.

Only a few counts were recorded for this clone. This chain uses TRBV19 with TRBJ1-1; TRBD1 aligns across 7 bases. The V gene's germline CDR1 is LNHDA and CDR2 SQIVND (reference sequence). The CDR3 is made up of 17 amino acids. V was clipped by 5 bases and J by 10 bases; unmatched bases: 22. CDR3 protein: CASSPIRVDRARLRAFF. CDR3 sequence (DNA): TGTGCCAGTAGTCCAATACGGGTTGACAGGGCACGTCTGAGAGCTTTCTTT.

The J gene is TRBJ1-2, the V gene TRBV3-1 (or the pseudogene TRBV3-2); a weak D match, TRBD1 (5 bases). Trimming stripped 4 bases from V and 3 bases from J, with 6 bases between. The CDR3 consists of 12 residues. Germline CDR1 reads LGHDT; CDR2 reads YNNKEL (reference sequence). The CDR3 nucleotides read TGTGCCAGCAGCCCGGGGGACTATGGCTACACCTTC. Amino acid sequence: CASSPGDYGYTF.

The chain joins TRBV3-1 (or the pseudogene TRBV3-2) to TRBJ1-5; D gene ambiguous. The V gene lost 3 bases and the J gene lost 5 bases, with 8 bases spanning the gap. CDR3 length equals 13 residues. CDR1 is LGHDT, CDR2 YNNKEL, per germline (reference sequence). For the CDR3, the DNA is TGTGCCAGCAGCCAGTACATGGATCAGCCCCAGCATTTT. Its protein product is CASSQYMDQPQHF.

The chain links TRBV6-5 to TRBJ2-5; perhaps TRBD2 as D (5 bases). V lost 0 bases and J lost 4, with 6 bases in between. CDR1 MNHEY and CDR2 SVGAGI come from the germline V gene. CDR3 length equals 13 residues. The CDR3: CASSYSAAETQYF. CDR3 in DNA: TGTGCCAGCAGTTACTCAGCGGCAGAGACCCAGTACTTC.

This clone was recorded once. The V and J genes are TRBV12-3 or TRBV12-4 and TRBJ1-1, with unresolved D. This CDR3 has 12 amino acids. V gave up 1 base and J gave up 10 bases, with 10 bases separating them. The CDR3 protein is CASSLGPEGAFF. The CDR3 DNA reads as TGTGCCAGCAGTTTAGGACCCGAGGGAGCTTTCTTT.

The table lists this clone with a count of one. V and J are TRBV7-2 and TRBJ2-7; 11 bases are a match to TRBD2. The CDR3 totals 15 residues. CDR1 is SGHTA, CDR2 FQGNSA, per germline. The trim removed 5 bases at V and 5 bases at J, leaving 8 bases unmatched. This CDR3 is CASSALAGDDHEQYF. CDR3 nucleotides: TGTGCCAGCAGCGCACTAGCGGGAGACGACCACGAGCAGTACTTC. Together with reference TRBV7-2 and TRBJ2-7, the CDR3 gives the full variable domain: GAGVSQSPSNKVTEKGKDVELRCDPISGHTALYWYRQSLGQGLEFLIYFQGNSAPDKSGLPSDRFSAERTGGSVSTLTIQRTQQEDSAVYLCASSALAGDDHEQYFGPGTRLTVT.

The chain combines TRBV11-1 with TRBJ2-7; 8 bases line up with TRBD1. With 6 bases clipped from V and 7 bases from J, the junction kept 11 bases outside the gene matches. The CDR3 consists of 14 residues. The germline V gene has CDR1 SGHAT and CDR2 FQDESV (reference sequence). The CDR3: CASRRDRPIGEQYF. In nucleotides, the CDR3 is TGTGCCAGCAGGCGGGACAGGCCAATTGGGGAGCAGTACTTC.

The genes are TRBV7-2 and TRBJ2-1, with 8 bases identical to TRBD1. This CDR3 region has 16 residues. The V gene's germline CDR1 is SGHTA and CDR2 FQGNSA. V was pared by 4 bases and J by 2 bases, with 7 bases of the junction left unmatched. CDR3 nucleotides: TGTGCCAGCAGCTCCCCGGACAGGGCCCCCTACAATGAGCAGTTCTTC. Its translation: CASSSPDRAPYNEQFF.

This chain links TRBV19 with TRBJ1-5, with TRBD1 identical over 10 bases. Germline CDR1 and CDR2: LNHDA and SQIVND (reference sequence). V trimming: 6 bases; J trimming: 7 bases; junction bases outside the gene matches: 9. This CDR3 has 15 amino acids. CDR3 DNA sequence: TGTGCCAGTAGCTTTGACAGGGGGCCAGGACAGCCCCAGCATTTT. Translation: CASSFDRGPGQPQHF.